Listed here are 12 T cell receptor beta chains from one sample, sequenced in a study of CD8+ T cells in alopecia areata. Treatment described: oral pan-JAK inhibitor, 5-10 mg twice daily. Extraction of RNA preceded its reverse transcription into cDNA, which served as the sequencing template. Sequenced by immunoSEQ multiplex PCR; TCRdb stores in-frame clones only, minus some. The sample has approximately 210,000 clones; just under 65% are singletons. The sequencing used CD4+ T cells sorted from blood, collected around week 50, from a patient treated with tofacitinib. The receptors derive from a human donor with alopecia areata.

The V call is TRBV7-2, the J call TRBJ2-5, with TRBD2 matching 12 bases. The CDR3 has 16 residues. The germline gives CDR1 SGHTA, CDR2 FQGNSA. J gave up 3 bases and V 6 bases, and 8 bases lay outside the gene matches. CDR3 region: CASRSTSGGGKETQYF. DNA of the CDR3: TGTGCCAGCAGGTCGACTAGCGGGGGAGGGAAAGAGACCCAGTACTTC. Supplemented by reference TRBV7-2 and TRBJ2-5, the full variable domain reads GAGVSQSPSNKVTEKGKDVELRCDPISGHTALYWYRQSLGQGLEFLIYFQGNSAPDKSGLPSDRFSAERTGGSVSTLTIQRTQQEDSAVYLCASRSTSGGGKETQYFGPGTRLLVL.

The chain employs TRBV1 and TRBJ2-1; the D call in the table, TRBD1, was not verified against the DNA. TRBV1 is marked as a pseudogene. The length of the CDR3 is 14 residues. Written as DNA, the CDR3 is TGCACCAGCAGCCAATCTGAGGACACCTGGACGGAGTTCTTC. This translates into CTSSQSEDTWTEFF.

The rearrangement links TRBV7-9 to TRBJ2-3, with D possibly matching TRBD2 (5 bases). Trimming removed 5 bases at V and 2 bases at J, with 14 bases between. The CDR3 is made up of 15 amino acids. Looked up from germline, CDR1 is SEHNR and CDR2 is FQNEAQ (reference sequence). The CDR3 DNA is TGTGCCAGCAGCCCCAATGGACTCCCCACAGATACGCAGTATTTT. It is translated as CASSPNGLPTDTQYF. Drawing the rest from reference TRBV7-9 and TRBJ2-3, the complete variable domain is DTGVSQNPRHKITKRGQNVTFRCDPISEHNRLYWYRQTLGQGPEFLTYFQNEAQLEKSRLLSDRFSAERPKGSFSTLEIQRTEQGDSAMYLCASSPNGLPTDTQYFGPGTRLTVL.

This chain links TRBV5-1 with TRBJ2-3; D tentatively fits TRBD1 or TRBD2 (5 bases each). CDR3 length: 13 residues. Germline CDR1 reads SGHRS; CDR2 reads YFSETQ. Trimming removed 7 bases from V and 3 bases from J, with 12 bases in between. The DNA of the CDR3 is TGCGCCAGCGGTTGGGACCGGACAGATACGCAGTATTTT. It translates to CASGWDRTDTQYF.

The chain's CDR3 is CASSPGTANYGYTF. As DNA, the CDR3 is TGCGCCAGCAGCCCTGGGACAGCAAACTATGGCTACACCTTC. The rearrangement links TRBV5-1 to TRBJ1-2; the match to TRBD1 covers 7 bases. Trimming removed 4 bases from V and 2 bases from J; junction bases left unmatched: 5. There are 14 residues in the CDR3. CDR1 is SGHRS and CDR2 is YFSETQ in the germline V gene.

The chain has TRBV10-3 and TRBJ2-6, with D perhaps matching TRBD1 or TRBD2 (5 bases each). The CDR3 has 17 amino acids. V was shortened by 4 bases and J by 2 bases, with 15 bases between the two germline ends. From germline, CDR1 is ENHRY and CDR2 SYGVKD. The CDR3 is CAISAVTGLPGANVLTF. The CDR3 DNA reads as TGTGCCATCAGTGCGGTTACGGGGCTTCCTGGGGCCAACGTCCTGACTTTC.

This clone was picked up a small number of times. The V call is TRBV5-1, the J call TRBJ2-3; D possibly corresponds to TRBD1 (5 bases). Germline CDR1 reads SGHRS; CDR2 reads YFSETQ. The V gene lost 5 bases and the J gene lost 4 bases, with 8 bases spanning the gap. This CDR3 comprises 12 residues. The CDR3: CASSSGSDTQYF. In nucleotides, the CDR3 is TGCGCCAGCAGTTCAGGGTCAGATACGCAGTATTTT.

V and J are TRBV6-1 and TRBJ2-2; 7 positions agree with TRBD1. V lost 10 bases and J lost 4; bases outside the gene matches: 9. The germline V gene has CDR1 MNHNS and CDR2 SASEGT. This CDR3 is built from 14 residues. As DNA, the CDR3 is TGTGCCATAGGACAGGACATCTTCACCGGGGAGCTGTTTTTT. Translated, it gives CAIGQDIFTGELFF.

The CDR3 DNA follows: TGCGCCAGCAGCCAGCAGGGGTTTGGCACAGATACGCAGTATTTT. It encodes CASSQQGFGTDTQYF. The chain joins TRBV4-3 to TRBJ2-3; tentative D call: TRBD1 (6 bases). Germline V gene sequence: CDR1 LGHNA, CDR2 YSLEER. V shed 3 bases and J shed 1 base, with 11 bases lying between them. CDR3 size: 15 residues.

V gene TRBV6-1 combines with J gene TRBJ2-3; D is unresolved. The CDR3 covers 12 residues. CDR1 and CDR2 (germline): MNHNS, SASEGT. Trimming left V 6 bases short and J 5 bases short, with 9 bases between. The CDR3 DNA reads TGTGCCAGCAGCTCCTTGGGAGATACGCAGTATTTT. It yields the protein CASSSLGDTQYF.

The chain employs TRBV4-3 and TRBJ1-2; D not resolved. The germline gives CDR1 LGHNA, CDR2 YSLEER. The CDR3 contains 16 residues. Trimming pared 0 bases from V and 4 bases from J, leaving 15 bases between. The CDR3 DNA reads as TGCGCCAGCAGCCAAGATCATTCCTTGGTGGGCTATGGCTACACCTTC. It codes for CASSQDHSLVGYGYTF.

This chain uses TRBV5-1 with TRBJ2-7; 9 bases map to TRBD1. Per germline, CDR1 SGHRS and CDR2 YFSETQ. The CDR3 has 16 amino acids. The ends lost 0 bases at V and 3 bases at J; junction bases unmatched: 7. In DNA form, the CDR3 reads TGCGCCAGCAGCTTGGCCCTCGGGACAGGGTTCTACGAGCAGTACTTC. It yields the protein CASSLALGTGFYEQYF. The full variable domain, in which reference TRBV5-1 and TRBJ2-7 provide the parts outside the CDR3, is KAGVTQTPRYLIKTRGQQVTLSCSPISGHRSVSWYQQTPGQGLQFLFEYFSETQRNKGNFPGRFSGRQFSNSRSEMNVSTLELGDSALYLCASSLALGTGFYEQYFGPGTRLTVT.